The following is a T cell receptor beta chain sequence with its context. Its antigen is not identified. Using immunoSEQ multiplex PCR, the repertoire was profiled, and TCRdb retains in-frame clones only, with some absent. The data hold about 100,000 clones, with 80% to 90% observed a single time. Every patient had relapsed following autologous stem cell transplantation, and cohorts differed in brentuximab vedotin exposure. Patients had relapsed/refractory classical Hodgkin lymphoma with complete response, partial response or progressive disease as best response. Germline assignment: CDR1 SGHAT and CDR2 FQNNGV. There are 15 residues in the CDR3. Trimming removed 5 bases at V and 1 base at J, with 14 bases between. The sample is drawn from a study of PD-1 blockade in classical Hodgkin lymphoma. Across the whole study: On a schedule of every 2 weeks, patients received nivolumab 3 mg/kg intravenously.

General study points: CD8+ TCR diversity did not rise significantly by C4D1, unlike CD4+. Compared with healthy donors, newly diagnosed patients reportedly showed lower baseline TCR diversity.

The gene calls are TRBV11-2 and TRBJ1-1; D is perhaps TRBD1 (6 bases). The material was peripheral blood mononuclear cells (PBMCs), obtained before the second cycle of nivolumab. The origin of this receptor is a human donor with classical Hodgkin lymphoma. The CDR3 spells CASSQGQLPNTEAFF. The CDR3 nucleotides read TGTGCCAGCAGCCAAGGACAGTTACCGAACACTGAAGCTTTCTTT.